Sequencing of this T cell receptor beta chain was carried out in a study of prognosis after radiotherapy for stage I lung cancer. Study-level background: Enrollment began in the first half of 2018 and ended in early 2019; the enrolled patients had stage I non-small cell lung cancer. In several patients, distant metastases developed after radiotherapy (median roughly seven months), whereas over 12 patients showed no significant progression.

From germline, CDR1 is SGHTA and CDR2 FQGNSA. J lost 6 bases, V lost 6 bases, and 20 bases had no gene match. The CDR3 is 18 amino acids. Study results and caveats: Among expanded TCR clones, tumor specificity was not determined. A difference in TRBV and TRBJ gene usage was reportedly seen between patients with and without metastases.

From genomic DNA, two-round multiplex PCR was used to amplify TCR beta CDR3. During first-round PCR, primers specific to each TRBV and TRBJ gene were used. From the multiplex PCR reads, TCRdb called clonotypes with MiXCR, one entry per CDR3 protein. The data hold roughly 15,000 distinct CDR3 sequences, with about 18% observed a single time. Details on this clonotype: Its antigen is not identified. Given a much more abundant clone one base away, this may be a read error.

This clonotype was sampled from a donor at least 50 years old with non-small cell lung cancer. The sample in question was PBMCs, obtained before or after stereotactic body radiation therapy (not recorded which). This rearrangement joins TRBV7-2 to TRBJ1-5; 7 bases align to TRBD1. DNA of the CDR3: TGTGCCAGCAGTTCCCCAACAGGGGCGTTCCCCCTGGGTCAGCCCCAGCATTTT. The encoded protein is CASSSPTGAFPLGQPQHF.